This T cell receptor beta chain was recovered during a study of shared clonotypes between healthy human individuals (dated by TCRdb to 2018 to 2021). Regarding the research as a whole: Three men and a couple of women, aged 18 to 49 years, made up the cohort. To estimate repertoire size and how much clonotypes are shared between individuals, the study performed deep sequencing of blood TCR repertoires from a few healthy adults. Per donor, leukapheresis produced somewhere between about 0.9 and 9 billion PBMCs. Different laboratories and diverse techniques were used to prepare libraries and sequence TCR repertoires, to increase sequencing depth and limit assay-specific biases. General conclusions and limits of the study: Pairwise subsampling indicated that sequencing depth was expected to affect the degree of clonotype sharing among donors. Only blood was sampled, and tissue TCR repertoires likely differ from those in blood. Because the study included only a small number of donors, the genetic and exposure-history diversity represented was limited.

Notes on this clone: Its antigen target is currently unknown. A single base is all that separates this from a far larger clone, so a read error is likely. The same CDR3 can be traced to other DNA sequences in this sample.

Using the deep immunoSEQ assay, multiplex PCR amplified TCR CDR3 regions from genomic DNA. For each cell subset, the extracted genomic DNA was distributed evenly across all wells of several immunoSEQ 96-well plates, and each plate served as one replicate. For unsorted PBMC, each replicate PCR was loaded with approximately 300 ng genomic DNA, equivalent to some 27,000 T cell genomes. Unsorted PBMC genomic DNA was sequenced across ten immunoSEQ deep assay plates. Purified libraries were quantified with a Qubit 3.0 fluorometer, sized on a Bioanalyzer 2100, and re-quantified with the KAPA Library Quantification kit. Each immunoSEQ 96-well plate was sequenced on its own single-read 150-cycle Illumina NextSeq 550 flow cell. Under the source paper's analysis protocol: Because the immunoSEQ output held only junctional sequences and lacked quality scores, the filtering could not match the filtering applied to full-length reads. Sequences were annotated with PyIR, a Python wrapper for IgBLAST v1.9, using IMGT germline references to assign V/J genes and CDR3. Reads with weak V/J assignments (E-value above 1e-6), missing CDR3, stop codons, out-of-frame junctions, or ambiguous translated residues were removed. A V3J clonotype was defined by an identical inferred V gene, J gene, and CDR3 amino acid sequence. To compute the percentage overlap between repertoires, the number of shared unique clonotypes was divided by the size of the smaller repertoire. RTK rarefaction, the Chao1 estimator, and Recon v2.1 estimates of unobserved clonotypes were used to assess repertoire richness. TCRdb took this table from immuneACCESS and kept in-frame rearrangements with V and J called. Such tables lack part of the clones; where checked against another copy, unresolved V genes explain under half of the gap, and the rest is unexplained. The D gene and trimming were derived from the DNA, and the V and J assignments and clone size from that table. This sample holds roughly 480,000 clones; 79% were observed only once. The ten largest clones take up roughly 12% of the sample.

The donors were healthy, HIV-negative adults who had no recently reported acute infections or vaccinations. Every donor was a Caucasian adult living in Nashville, Tennessee, USA. For unsorted samples, 84 million or so PBMCs were counted, and genomic DNA was extracted using the QIAamp DNA Blood Mini kit. After blood collection by leukapheresis, PBMCs were isolated using Ficoll-Histopaque density gradient centrifugation and then cryopreserved in the vapor phase of liquid nitrogen. The sample consisted of PBMCs. The sequence came from a woman in her thirties or forties in good health. Some clones in this sample may be carry-over from other donors' samples.

Here the CDR3 is given as CASSTWERYTYEQYF. The bases are TGTGCCAGCAGCACCTGGGAGCGTTATACCTACGAGCAGTACTTC. Here the chain combines TRBV27 and TRBJ2-7, and the D gene may be TRBD2, 5 bases matching. A distance of 17 bases separates the germline ends of V and J, which lose 6 bases and 2 bases respectively. CDR1 and CDR2 are drawn from the germline V gene (reference sequence): MNHEY, SMNVEV. From cysteine to phenylalanine, the CDR3 is 15 amino acids long. The read is trimmed to its CDR3 DNA, 45 bases read in frame from base 1.